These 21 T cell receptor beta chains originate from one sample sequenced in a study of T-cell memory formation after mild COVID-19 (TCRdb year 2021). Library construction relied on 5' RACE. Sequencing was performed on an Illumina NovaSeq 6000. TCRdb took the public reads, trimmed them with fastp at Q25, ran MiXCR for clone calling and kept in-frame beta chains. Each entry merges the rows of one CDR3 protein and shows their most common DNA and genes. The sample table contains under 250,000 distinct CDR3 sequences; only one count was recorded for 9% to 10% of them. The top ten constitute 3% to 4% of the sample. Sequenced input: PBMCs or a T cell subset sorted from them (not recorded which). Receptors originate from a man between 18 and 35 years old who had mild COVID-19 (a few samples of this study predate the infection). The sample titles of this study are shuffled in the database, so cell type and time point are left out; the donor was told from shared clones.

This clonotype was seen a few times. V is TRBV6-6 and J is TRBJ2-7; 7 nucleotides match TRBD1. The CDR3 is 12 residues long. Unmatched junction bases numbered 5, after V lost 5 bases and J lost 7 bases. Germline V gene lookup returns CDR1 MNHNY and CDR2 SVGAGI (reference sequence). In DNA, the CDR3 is TGTGCCAGCAGTCCGGGACAGATAGAGCAGTACGTC. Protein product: CASSPGQIEQYV.

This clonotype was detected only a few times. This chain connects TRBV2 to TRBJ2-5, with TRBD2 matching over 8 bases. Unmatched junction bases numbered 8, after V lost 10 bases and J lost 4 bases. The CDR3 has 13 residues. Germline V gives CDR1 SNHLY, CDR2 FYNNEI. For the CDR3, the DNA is TGTGCCACAACGGGGGGGAATGGAGAGACCCAGTACTTC. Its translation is CATTGGNGETQYF.

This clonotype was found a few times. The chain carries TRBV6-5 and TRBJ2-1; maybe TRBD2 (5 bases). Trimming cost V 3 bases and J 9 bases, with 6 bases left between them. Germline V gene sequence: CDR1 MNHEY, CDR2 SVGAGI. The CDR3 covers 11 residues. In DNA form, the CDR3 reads TGTGCCAGCAGTTATGGGAGTGAGCAGTTCTTC. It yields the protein CASSYGSEQFF.

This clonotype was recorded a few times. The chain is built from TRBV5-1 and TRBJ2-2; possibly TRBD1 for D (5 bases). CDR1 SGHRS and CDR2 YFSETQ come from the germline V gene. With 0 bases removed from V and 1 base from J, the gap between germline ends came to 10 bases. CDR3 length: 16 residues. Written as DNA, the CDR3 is TGCGCCAGCAGCTTGGCCAGGGTGAGGAACACCGGGGAGCTGTTTTTT. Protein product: CASSLARVRNTGELFF.

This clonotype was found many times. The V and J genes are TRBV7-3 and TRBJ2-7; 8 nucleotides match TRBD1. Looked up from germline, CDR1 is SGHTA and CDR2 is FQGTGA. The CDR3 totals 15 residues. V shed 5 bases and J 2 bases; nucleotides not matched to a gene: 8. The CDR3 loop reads CASSLAGTGAYEQYF. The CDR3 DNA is TGTGCCAGCAGCCTCGCGGGGACAGGAGCCTACGAGCAGTACTTC.

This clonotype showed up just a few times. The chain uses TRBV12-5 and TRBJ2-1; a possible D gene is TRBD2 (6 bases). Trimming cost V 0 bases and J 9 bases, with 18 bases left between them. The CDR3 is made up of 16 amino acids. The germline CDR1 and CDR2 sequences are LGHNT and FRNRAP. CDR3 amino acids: CASGLVLETRRIEQFF. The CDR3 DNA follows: TGTGCTAGTGGTTTGGTACTGGAGACTAGAAGGATTGAGCAGTTCTTC.

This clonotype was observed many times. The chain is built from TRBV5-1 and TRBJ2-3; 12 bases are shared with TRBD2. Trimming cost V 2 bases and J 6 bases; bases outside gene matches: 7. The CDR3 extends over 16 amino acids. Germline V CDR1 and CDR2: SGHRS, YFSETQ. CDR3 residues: CASSFGLAGSGDTQYF. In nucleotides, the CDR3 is TGCGCCAGCAGCTTTGGACTAGCGGGGTCCGGGGATACGCAGTATTTT. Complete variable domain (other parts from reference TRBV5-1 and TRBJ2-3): KAGVTQTPRYLIKTRGQQVTLSCSPISGHRSVSWYQQTPGQGLQFLFEYFSETQRNKGNFPGRFSGRQFSNSRSEMNVSTLELGDSALYLCASSFGLAGSGDTQYFGPGTRLTVL.

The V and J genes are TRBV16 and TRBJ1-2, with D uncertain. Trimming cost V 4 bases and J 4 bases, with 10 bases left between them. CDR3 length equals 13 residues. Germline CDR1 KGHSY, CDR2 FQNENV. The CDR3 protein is CASSRERSYGYTF. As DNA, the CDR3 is TGTGCCAGCAGCCGCGAGCGGAGCTATGGCTACACCTTC.

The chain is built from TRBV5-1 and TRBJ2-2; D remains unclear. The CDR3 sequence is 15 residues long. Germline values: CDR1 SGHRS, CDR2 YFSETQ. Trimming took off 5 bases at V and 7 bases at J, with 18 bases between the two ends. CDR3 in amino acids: CASSWSPPGLGELFF. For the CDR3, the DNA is TGCGCCAGCAGTTGGTCCCCTCCTGGTCTCGGGGAGCTGTTTTTT.

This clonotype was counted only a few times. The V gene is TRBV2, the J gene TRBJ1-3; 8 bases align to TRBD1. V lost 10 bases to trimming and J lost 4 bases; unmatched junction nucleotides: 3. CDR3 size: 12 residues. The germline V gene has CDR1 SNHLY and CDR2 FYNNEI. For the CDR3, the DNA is TGTGCCACGGGGACAGGCGGAAACACCATATATTTT. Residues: CATGTGGNTIYF.

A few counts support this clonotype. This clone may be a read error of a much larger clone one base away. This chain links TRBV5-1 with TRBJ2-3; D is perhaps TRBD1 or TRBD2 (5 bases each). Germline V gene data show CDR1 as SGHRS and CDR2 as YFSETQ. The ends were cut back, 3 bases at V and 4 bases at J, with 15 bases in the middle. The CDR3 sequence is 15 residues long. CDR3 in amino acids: CASSSGRADSDTQYF. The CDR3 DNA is TGCGCCAGCAGCTCGGGACGAGCGGATTCAGATACGCAGTATTTT.

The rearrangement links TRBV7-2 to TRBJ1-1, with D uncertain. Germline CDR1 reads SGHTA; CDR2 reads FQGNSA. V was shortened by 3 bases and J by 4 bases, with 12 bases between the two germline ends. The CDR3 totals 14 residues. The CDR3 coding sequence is TGTGCCAGCAGCTTCTGGGGTGGCGGCACTGAAGCTTTCTTT. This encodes CASSFWGGGTEAFF.

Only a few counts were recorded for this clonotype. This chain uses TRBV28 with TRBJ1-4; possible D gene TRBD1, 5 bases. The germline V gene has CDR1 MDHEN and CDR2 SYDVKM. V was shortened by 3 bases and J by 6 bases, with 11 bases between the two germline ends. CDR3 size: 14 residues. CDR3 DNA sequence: TGTGCCAGCAGTTTGGGAGGGGTTGATGAAAAACTGTTTTTT. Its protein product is CASSLGGVDEKLFF.

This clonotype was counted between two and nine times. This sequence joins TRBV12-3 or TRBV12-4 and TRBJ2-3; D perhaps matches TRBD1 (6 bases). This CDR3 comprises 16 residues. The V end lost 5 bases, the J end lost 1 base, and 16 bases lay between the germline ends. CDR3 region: CASSRSPGVGTDTQYF. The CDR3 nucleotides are TGTGCCAGCAGTCGGAGTCCAGGGGTTGGCACAGATACGCAGTATTTT.

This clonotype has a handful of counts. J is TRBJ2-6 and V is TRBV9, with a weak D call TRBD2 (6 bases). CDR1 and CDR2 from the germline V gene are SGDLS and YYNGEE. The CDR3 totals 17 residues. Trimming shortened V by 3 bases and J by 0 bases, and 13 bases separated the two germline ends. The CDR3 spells CASSAWTEGSGANVLTF. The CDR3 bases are TGTGCCAGCAGCGCCTGGACGGAGGGCTCTGGGGCCAACGTCCTGACTTTC.

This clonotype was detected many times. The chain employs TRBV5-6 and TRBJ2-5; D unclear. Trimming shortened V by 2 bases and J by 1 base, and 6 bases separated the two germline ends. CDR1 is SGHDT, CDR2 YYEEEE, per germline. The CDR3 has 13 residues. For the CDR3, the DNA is TGTGCCAGCAGCTTAATGAGCCAAGAGACCCAGTACTTC. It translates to CASSLMSQETQYF.

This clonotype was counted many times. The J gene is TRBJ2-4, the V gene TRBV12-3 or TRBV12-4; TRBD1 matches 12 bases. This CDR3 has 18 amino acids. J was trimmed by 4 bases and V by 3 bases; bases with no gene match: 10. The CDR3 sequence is CASSFGTGGIVGKNIQYF. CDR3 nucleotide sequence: TGTGCCAGCAGTTTTGGGACAGGGGGCATCGTTGGGAAAAACATTCAGTACTTC.

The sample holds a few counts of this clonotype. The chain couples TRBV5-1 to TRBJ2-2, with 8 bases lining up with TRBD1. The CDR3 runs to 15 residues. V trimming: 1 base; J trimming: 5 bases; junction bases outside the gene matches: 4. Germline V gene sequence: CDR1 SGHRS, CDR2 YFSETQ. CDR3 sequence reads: CASSLRQGFTGELFF. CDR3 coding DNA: TGCGCCAGCAGCTTGAGACAGGGGTTTACCGGGGAGCTGTTTTTT.

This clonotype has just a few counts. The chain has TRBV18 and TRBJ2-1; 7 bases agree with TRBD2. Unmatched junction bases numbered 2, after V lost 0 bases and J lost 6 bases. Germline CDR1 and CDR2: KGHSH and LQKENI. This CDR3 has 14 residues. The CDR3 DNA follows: TGTGCCAGCTCACCACCGGGGGGGGGCAATGAGCAGTTCTTC. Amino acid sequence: CASSPPGGGNEQFF.

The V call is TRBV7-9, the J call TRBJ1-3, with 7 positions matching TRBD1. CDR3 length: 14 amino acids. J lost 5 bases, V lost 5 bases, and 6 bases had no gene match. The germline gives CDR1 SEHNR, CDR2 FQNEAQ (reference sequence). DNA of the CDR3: TGTGCCAGCAGCGCGAGACAGGGACGAAACACCATATATTTT. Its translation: CASSARQGRNTIYF.

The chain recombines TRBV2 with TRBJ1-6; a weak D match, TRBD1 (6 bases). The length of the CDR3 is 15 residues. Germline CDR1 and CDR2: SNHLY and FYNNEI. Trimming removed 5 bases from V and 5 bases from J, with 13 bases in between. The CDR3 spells CASSISDSHNSPLHF. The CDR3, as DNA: TGTGCCAGCAGTATATCGGACAGCCATAATTCACCCCTCCACTTT. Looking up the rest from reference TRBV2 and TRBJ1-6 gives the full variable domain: EPEVTQTPSHQVTQMGQEVILRCVPISNHLYFYWYRQILGQKVEFLVSFYNNEISEKSEIFDDQFSVERPDGSNFTLKIRSTKLEDSAMYFCASSISDSHNSPLHFGNGTRLTVT.